This is a list of T cell receptor beta chains from one sample in a study of early T cells in non-severe SARS-CoV-2 infection. TCRdb fed the 5' RACE reads into MiXCR, producing one record per CDR3 protein. The table includes about 87,000 distinct CDR3 sequences, roughly 15% detected once. Sequencing input: whole blood. The receptors come from an adult who was a healthcare worker with PCR-confirmed SARS-CoV-2 infection or an uninfected control (not recorded which). The CDR3 runs from the conserved cysteine through the conserved F or W. The D gene is left open where the match is weak. A clone size is listed for some rows: how often the clone was seen (once, few, many), or a class if it is expanded.

D,size,J,V,CDR3,DNA
TRBD1,medium-sized,TRBJ1-1,TRBV20-1,CSARGDRGSDTEAFF,TGCAGTGCTAGAGGAGACAGGGGGTCCGACACTGAAGCTTTCTTT
NA,NA,TRBJ2-1,TRBV5-1,CASSLKPTGEQFF,TGCGCCAGCAGCTTAAAACCCACAGGCGAGCAGTTCTTC
TRBD1,NA,TRBJ1-4,TRBV10-1,CASSDGTGTATNEKLFF,TGCGCCAGCAGTGACGGGACAGGGACTGCAACTAATGAAAAACTGTTTTTT
NA,many,TRBJ2-7,TRBV4-3,CASSQDRQFSYEQYF,TGCGCCAGCAGCCAAGATCGGCAGTTTTCCTACGAGCAGTACTTC
NA,NA,TRBJ2-1,TRBV6-1,CASSEEPPAFDEDEQFF,TGTGCCAGCAGTGAAGAACCACCTGCCTTCGACGAAGATGAGCAGTTCTTC
TRBD2,few,TRBJ2-4,TRBV12-3/TRBV12-4,CASSFRGGLAKNIQYF,TGTGCCAGCAGTTTCCGGGGGGGACTAGCCAAAAACATTCAGTACTTC
TRBD2,many,TRBJ2-1,TRBV5-1,CASRSGGALNEQFF,TGCGCCAGCAGAAGCGGGGGGGCTCTGAATGAGCAGTTCTTC
TRBD1,few,TRBJ2-1,TRBV5-1,CASSWDSSYNEQFF,TGCGCCAGCAGCTGGGACAGCTCCTACAATGAGCAGTTCTTC
TRBD2,few,TRBJ2-3,TRBV27,CASSSGLALDTQYF,TGTGCCAGCAGTTCCGGACTAGCTTTAGATACGCAGTATTTT
NA,many,TRBJ2-7,TRBV11-2,CASSLTYEQYF,TGTGCCAGCAGCCTGACCTACGAGCAGTACTTC
NA,few,TRBJ2-7,TRBV10-3,CAISPTSGDRSYEQYF,TGTGCCATCAGTCCCACCTCCGGCGACCGATCCTACGAGCAGTACTTC
TRBD2,few,TRBJ2-7,TRBV6-5,CASSYRRGGAAEQYF,TGTGCCAGCAGTTACCGCCGGGGGGGGGCGGCCGAGCAGTACTTC
TRBD1,NA,TRBJ2-1,TRBV7-3,CASSSMGQYNEQFF,TGTGCCAGCAGCTCGATGGGACAGTACAATGAGCAGTTCTTC
NA,NA,TRBJ2-2,TRBV20-1,CSARAAGRANTGELFF,TGCAGTGCTAGAGCTGCCGGACGGGCGAACACCGGGGAGCTGTTTTTT
NA,NA,TRBJ2-1,TRBV6-4,CASSLRQGGGNEQFF,TGTGCCAGCAGTCTGCGACAGGGTGGAGGGAATGAGCAGTTCTTC
TRBD2,NA,TRBJ2-7,TRBV5-4,CASSLPSGGADEQYF,TGTGCCAGCAGCTTGCCTAGCGGGGGGGCCGACGAGCAGTACTTC
NA,many,TRBJ1-6,TRBV4-3,CASSQEPGTGNSPLHF,TGCGCCAGCAGTCAGGAACCCGGGACTGGGAATTCACCCCTCCACTTT
NA,many,TRBJ2-6,TRBV7-6,CASSLAPSSGANVLTF,TGTGCCAGCAGCTTAGCACCTTCCTCTGGGGCCAACGTCCTGACTTTC
TRBD2,NA,TRBJ2-5,TRBV28,CASSQLEAGGETQYF,TGTGCCAGCAGTCAACTTGAAGCCGGGGGGGAGACCCAGTACTTC
NA,few,TRBJ2-1,TRBV7-7,CASSRSDSYEQFF,TGTGCTAGCAGCAGAAGCGATTCCTATGAGCAGTTCTTC
NA,many,TRBJ2-7,TRBV4-3,CASSQPHSAPSSYEQYF,TGCGCCAGCAGCCAACCCCATTCGGCCCCCAGCTCCTACGAGCAGTACTTC
NA,few,TRBJ1-4,TRBV21-1,CASSKGEGTTTNEKLFF,TGTGCCAGCAGCAAAGGGGAAGGGACAACAACTAATGAAAAACTGTTTTTT
NA,NA,TRBJ1-2,TRBV28,CASSLEKGYYTF,TGTGCCAGCAGTTTAGAAAAGGGCTACTACACCTTC
TRBD2,few,TRBJ2-7,TRBV20-1,CSVVSGGAYEQYF,TGCAGTGTGGTTAGCGGGGGCGCCTACGAGCAGTACTTC
NA,NA,TRBJ2-4,TRBV7-2,CASSLVGGPKGNIQYF,TGTGCCAGCAGCTTAGTAGGAGGCCCTAAGGGGAACATTCAGTACTTC
NA,few,TRBJ1-4,TRBV2,CASRRGTQNEKLFF,TGTGCCAGCAGACGGGGGACACAGAATGAAAAACTGTTTTTT
NA,many,TRBJ1-1,TRBV10-2,CASKGPLNTEAFF,TGCGCCAGCAAAGGACCGCTGAACACTGAAGCTTTCTTT
NA,once,TRBJ1-2,TRBV6-6,CASSYFPEGYGYTF,TGTGCCAGCAGTTACTTTCCCGAGGGCTATGGCTACACCTTC
TRBD2,few,TRBJ2-3,TRBV12-3/TRBV12-4,CASSFGGGSTDTQYF,TGTGCCAGCAGTTTTGGCGGGGGTAGCACAGATACGCAGTATTTT
TRBD1,NA,TRBJ2-7,TRBV28,CASSFPGTGSFTYEQYF,TGTGCCAGCAGTTTCCCCGGGACAGGGTCGTTTACCTACGAGCAGTACTTC
NA,NA,TRBJ2-3,TRBV2,CASGAQGTQYF,TGTGCCAGTGGGGCCCAGGGTACGCAGTATTTT
TRBD1,NA,TRBJ1-4,TRBV12-3/TRBV12-4,CASSWTGPTNEKLFF,TGTGCCAGCAGCTGGACAGGGCCCACTAATGAAAAACTGTTTTTT
NA,NA,TRBJ1-3,TRBV6-1,CASSEDGGSGNTIYF,TGTGCCAGCAGTGAAGATGGGGGCTCTGGAAACACCATATATTTT
NA,few,TRBJ2-2,TRBV10-3,CAITGTFNTGELFF,TGTGCCATCACCGGGACTTTTAACACCGGGGAGCTGTTTTTT
TRBD1,few,TRBJ1-1,TRBV29-1,CSGRTGETEAFF,TGCAGCGGGAGGACAGGGGAGACTGAAGCTTTCTTT
TRBD1,few,TRBJ2-7,TRBV7-3,CASSYDRGEPYEQYF,TGTGCCAGCAGCTACGACAGGGGAGAACCTTACGAGCAGTACTTC
NA,NA,TRBJ2-3,TRBV20-1,CSASSQGTDTQYF,TGCAGTGCTAGTTCGCAGGGGACAGATACGCAGTATTTT
TRBD1,few,TRBJ1-3,TRBV10-3,CAISDQGQGTNTIYF,TGTGCCATCAGTGACCAAGGACAGGGGACGAACACCATATATTTT
NA,NA,TRBJ1-5,TRBV2,CASRKTDQPQHF,TGTGCCAGCAGGAAAACAGATCAGCCCCAGCATTTT
TRBD2,NA,TRBJ2-3,TRBV4-2,CASSLLTSPDTQYF,TGTGCCAGCAGCCTACTGACTAGCCCCGATACGCAGTATTTT
NA,few,TRBJ1-1,TRBV25-1,CASSSHMNTEAFF,TGTGCCAGCAGTTCACACATGAACACTGAAGCTTTCTTT
TRBD1,few,TRBJ1-1,TRBV18,CASSPNRGMTLTAFF,TGTGCCAGCTCACCAAACAGGGGGATGACACTGACAGCTTTCTTT
TRBD1,NA,TRBJ2-7,TRBV28,CASSFDRVIPYEQYF,TGTGCCAGCAGTTTTGACAGGGTAATACCCTACGAGCAGTACTTC
TRBD1,NA,TRBJ2-7,TRBV2,CASGTDSYEQYF,TGTGCCAGCGGGACAGACTCCTACGAGCAGTACTTC
TRBD1,NA,TRBJ2-5,TRBV5-5,CASNFGTGAGETQYF,TGTGCCAGCAACTTCGGGACAGGGGCAGGGGAGACCCAGTACTTC
TRBD1,NA,TRBJ1-5,TRBV7-9,CASSLASSDRENQPQHF,TGTGCCAGCAGCTTAGCGTCATCCGACAGGGAGAATCAGCCCCAGCATTTT
NA,few,TRBJ1-5,TRBV27,CASSSGRGYQPQHF,TGTGCCAGCAGTTCAGGGCGGGGGTATCAGCCCCAGCATTTT
NA,many,TRBJ2-1,TRBV5-1,CASSLAGSNNEQFF,TGCGCCAGCAGCTTGGCCGGGTCAAACAATGAGCAGTTCTTC
TRBD2,many,TRBJ2-3,TRBV29-1,CSAFPTSGGALTDTQYF,TGCAGCGCTTTCCCTACTAGCGGGGGGGCACTCACAGATACGCAGTATTTT
NA,many,TRBJ2-1,TRBV28,CASSLIRPKNNEQFF,TGTGCCAGCAGTTTAATCAGGCCTAAAAACAATGAGCAGTTCTTC
TRBD1,NA,TRBJ1-5,TRBV6-6,CASSYSRGQGRPKPQHF,TGTGCCAGCAGTTACTCGAGGGGACAGGGGAGACCGAAGCCCCAGCATTTT
TRBD1,many,TRBJ2-1,TRBV12-3/TRBV12-4,CASSLDRTGGYNEQFF,TGTGCCAGCAGTTTAGACCGGACAGGGGGCTACAATGAGCAGTTCTTC
NA,NA,TRBJ1-6,TRBV10-3,CAIRGGVTMGSPLHF,TGTGCCATCAGGGGGGGTGTGACCATGGGTTCACCCCTCCACTTT